The T cell receptor (beta chain) under discussion was sequenced for a study of CD8 T cells in ankylosing spondylitis. Comment on this clonotype: Its antigen is not known.

For TCR beta, libraries came from quantitative 5'-RACE with molecular barcodes. Each CDR3 protein is one row after TCRdb ran MiXCR on the 5' RACE reads. Of under 400,000 distinct CDR3 sequences in the sample, 11% were seen once. Regarding the study as a whole: In ankylosing spondylitis blood, a motif of about eight highly homologous TCR beta variants appeared characteristic. Reports of some motif variants in reactive arthritis synovial fluid and blood predate this one.

The receptor was derived from a female donor with ankylosing spondylitis or in good health (not recorded which). The specimen sequenced was blood, either unsorted or a sorted T cell fraction (not recorded which).

CDR3 protein: CATGGTDTQYF. CDR3 sequence (DNA): TGTGCCACCGGTGGGACAGATACGCAGTATTTT. The rearrangement links TRBV15 to TRBJ2-3, with unresolved D. This CDR3 spans 11 amino acids. The germline gives CDR1 LNHNV, CDR2 YYDKDF (reference sequence). Trimming took 8 bases from V and 3 from J, leaving 6 bases between them.